The T cell receptor beta chain under discussion was sequenced for a study of CD8+CD57+ T cells in acquired aplastic anemia. Study-wide background: Mean yield of DNA from sorted CD4+ and CD8+ cells was roughly 3.2 ug. Findings and caveats of the study: It was found that more than 25 CD8+ CDR3 sequences were shared between patients and controls.

As to this clonotype: Its antigen is undetermined.

Patients who underwent sequencing had shown CD8+CD57+ cell expansion by flow cytometry. The diagnosis in all patients was severe acquired aplastic anemia. Therapy had not been given to patients before blood sampling. TCR beta VDJ combinations and CDR3 sequences were profiled from genomic DNA. MiXCR, applied by TCRdb to the reads, yields one record per CDR3 protein. The sample shows 95,000 to 150,000 distinct CDR3 sequences, approximately 41% of them seen only once. In germline, CDR1 is KGHDR, CDR2 SFDVKD. CDR3 length: 13 amino acids. The germline V and J ends were trimmed by 5 bases and 4 bases, with 10 bases remaining between them.

This chain connects TRBV24-1 to TRBJ1-2; TRBD1 might be the D (6 bases). This sequence originates from a human donor with aplastic anemia. Sequenced material: sorted CD4+, CD8+, or CD8+CD57+ T cells (not recorded which) from PBMCs. CDR3 sequence: CATSVGAAYGYTF. DNA for the CDR3: TGTGCCACCAGTGTGGGGGCTGCCTATGGCTACACCTTC.